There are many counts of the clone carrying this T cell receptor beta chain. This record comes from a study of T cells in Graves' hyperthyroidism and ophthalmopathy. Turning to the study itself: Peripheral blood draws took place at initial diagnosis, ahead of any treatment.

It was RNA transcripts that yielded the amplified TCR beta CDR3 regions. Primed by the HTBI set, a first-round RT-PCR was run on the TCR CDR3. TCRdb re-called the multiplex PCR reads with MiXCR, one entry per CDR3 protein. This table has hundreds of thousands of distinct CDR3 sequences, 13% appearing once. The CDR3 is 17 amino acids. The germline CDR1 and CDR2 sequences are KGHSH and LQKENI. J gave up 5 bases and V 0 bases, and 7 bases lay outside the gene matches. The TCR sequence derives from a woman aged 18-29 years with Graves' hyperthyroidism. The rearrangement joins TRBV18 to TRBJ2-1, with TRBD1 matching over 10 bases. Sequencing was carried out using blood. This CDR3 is CASSPPRTGTGDNEQFF. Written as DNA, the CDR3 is TGTGCCAGCTCACCACCTAGGACCGGGACAGGGGACAATGAGCAGTTCTTC.